This T cell receptor (beta chain) emerged from a study of shared clonotypes between healthy human individuals. In the study overall: Per donor, three plates held CD4 naive cells, three held CD4 memory, two held CD8 naive and one held CD8 memory.

Trimming took 6 bases from V and 3 from J; bases not matched to a gene: 7. Looked up from germline, CDR1 is MDHEN and CDR2 is SYDVKM. This CDR3 region has 14 residues. A remark on this clone: Its antigen is unidentified.

TCRdb's table, derived via immunoSEQ multiplex PCR, lists solely in-frame clones and lacks some. There are 1.4 million or so clones in the sample; 98% to 99% occur only once, and 0.36% lies in the top ten. Study-wide results and limits: Rarefaction showed sorted-subset sequencing was incomplete despite large depth. Generation probabilities were higher for clonotypes shared across all four sorted-subset donors than for unshared ones.

Specimen: naive CD4+ T cells sorted from blood. Subset defined: CD45RA+ positively selected. J is TRBJ2-7 and V is TRBV28; 8 bases agree with TRBD2. This sequence originates from a man aged 30 to 45 in good health. CDR3 sequence (DNA): TGTGCCAGCAGCCTAAGCGGGAGTATCTACGAGCAGTACTTC. Its translation is CASSLSGSIYEQYF.